This T cell receptor (beta chain) appears in the sequencing data of a study of T cell responses to AZD1222 COVID-19 vaccine. Repertoires were generated with immunoSEQ multiplex PCR, while TCRdb's copy carries only in-frame clones and drops some. This repertoire shows about 81,000 clones, approximately 90% found once; its top ten account for 5% to 5.5%. This clone was recorded once. The CDR3 loop spans 16 amino acids. Per germline, CDR1 LNHNV and CDR2 YYDKDF (reference sequence). The V and J ends lost 1 base and 2 bases, in that order; junction bases with no gene match: 4. The TCR comes from an adult who received the AZD1222 COVID-19 vaccine. The chain carries TRBV15 and TRBJ1-3, with 8 nucleotides matching TRBD1. The source material was peripheral blood, sampled 28 days after the second AZD1222 dose. Here the CDR3 reads CATSRAPTGAGNTIYF. The CDR3 DNA reads TGTGCCACCAGCAGAGCCCCGACAGGGGCTGGAAACACCATATATTTT.